This T cell receptor beta chain was documented in a study of blood T cells in healthy people across ages. Together with a sample-barcoded 5' primer, a J-beta primer mix was included in a second PCR lasting about 6 to 11 cycles. With 12 random nucleotides, a template-switch adaptor tagged each individual cDNA molecule. TCRdb reprocessed the 5' RACE reads via MiXCR and lists one record per CDR3 protein. The repertoire holds fewer than 1,000,000 distinct CDR3 sequences, with roughly 44% as singletons. The CDR3 runs 12 residues. The V end lost 2 bases, the J end lost 10 bases, and 15 bases lay between the germline ends. Germline assignment: CDR1 DFQATT and CDR2 SNEGSKA (reference sequence). Each donor had 8.5 to 10 milliliters of peripheral blood drawn.

Sequenced material: blood. The TCR sequence derives from a man between 60 and 75 years old in good health. The chain is built from TRBV20-1 and TRBJ2-7; a weak D match, TRBD2 (5 bases). The chain's CDR3 is CSARRERKAQYF. CDR3 DNA sequence: TGCAGTGCTAGACGGGAACGTAAGGCCCAGTACTTC.